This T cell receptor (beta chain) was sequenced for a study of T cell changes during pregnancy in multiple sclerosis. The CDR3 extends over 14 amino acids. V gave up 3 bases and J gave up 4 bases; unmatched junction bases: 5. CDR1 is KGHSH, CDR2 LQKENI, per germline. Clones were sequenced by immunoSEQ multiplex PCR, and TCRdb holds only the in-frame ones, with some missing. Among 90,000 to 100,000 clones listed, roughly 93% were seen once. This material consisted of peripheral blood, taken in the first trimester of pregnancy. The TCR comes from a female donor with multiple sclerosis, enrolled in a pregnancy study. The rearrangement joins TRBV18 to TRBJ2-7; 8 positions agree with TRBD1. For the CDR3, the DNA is TGTGCCAGCTCACCCTCAACAGGGGGGTACGAGCAGTACTTC. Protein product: CASSPSTGGYEQYF.